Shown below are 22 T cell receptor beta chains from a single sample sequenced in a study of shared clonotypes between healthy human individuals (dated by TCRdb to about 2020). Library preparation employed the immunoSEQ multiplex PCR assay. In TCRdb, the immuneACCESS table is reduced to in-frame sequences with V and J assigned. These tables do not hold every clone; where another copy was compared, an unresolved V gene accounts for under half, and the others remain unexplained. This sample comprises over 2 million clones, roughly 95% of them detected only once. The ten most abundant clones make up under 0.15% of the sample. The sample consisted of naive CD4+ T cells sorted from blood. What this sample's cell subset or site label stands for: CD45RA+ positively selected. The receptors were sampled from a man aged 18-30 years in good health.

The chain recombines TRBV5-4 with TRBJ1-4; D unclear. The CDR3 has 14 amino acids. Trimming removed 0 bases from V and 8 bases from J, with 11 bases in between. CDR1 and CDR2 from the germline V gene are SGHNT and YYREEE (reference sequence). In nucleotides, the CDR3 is TGTGCCAGCAGCTTGGGAAGAGGGTACGAAAAACTGTTTTTT. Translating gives CASSLGRGYEKLFF.

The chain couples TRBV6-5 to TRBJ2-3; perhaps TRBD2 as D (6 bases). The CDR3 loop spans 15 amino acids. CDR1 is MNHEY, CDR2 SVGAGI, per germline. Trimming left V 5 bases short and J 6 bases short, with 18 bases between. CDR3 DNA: TGTGCCAGCAGTACGGGACTTTCCCTCACGGATACGCAGTATTTT. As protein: CASSTGLSLTDTQYF.

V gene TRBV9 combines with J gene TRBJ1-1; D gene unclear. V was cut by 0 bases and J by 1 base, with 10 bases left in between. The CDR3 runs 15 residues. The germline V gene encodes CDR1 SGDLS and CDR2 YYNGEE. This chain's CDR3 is CASSVGAVANTEAFF. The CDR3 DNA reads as TGTGCCAGCAGCGTAGGTGCGGTGGCGAACACTGAAGCTTTCTTT.

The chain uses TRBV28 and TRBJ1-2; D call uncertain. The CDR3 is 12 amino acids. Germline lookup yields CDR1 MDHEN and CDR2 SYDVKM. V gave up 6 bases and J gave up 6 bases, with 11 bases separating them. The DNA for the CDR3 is TGTGCCAGCAGCTTGATCGGTAATGGCTACACCTTC. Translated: CASSLIGNGYTF.

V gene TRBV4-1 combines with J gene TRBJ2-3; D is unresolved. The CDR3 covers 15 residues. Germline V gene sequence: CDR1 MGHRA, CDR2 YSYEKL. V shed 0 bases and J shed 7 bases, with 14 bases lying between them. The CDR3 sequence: CASSQEEARVYTQYF. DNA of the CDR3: TGCGCCAGCAGCCAAGAAGAGGCCCGGGTATATACGCAGTATTTT.

CDR3: CASSEYGDQPQHF. The CDR3 coding sequence is TGCGCCAGCAGTGAGTACGGAGATCAGCCCCAGCATTTT. The chain recombines TRBV10-1 with TRBJ1-5, with unresolved D. Looked up from germline, CDR1 is WNHNN and CDR2 is SYGVQD (reference sequence). CDR3 size: 13 residues. V was pared by 1 base and J by 5 bases, with 6 bases between.

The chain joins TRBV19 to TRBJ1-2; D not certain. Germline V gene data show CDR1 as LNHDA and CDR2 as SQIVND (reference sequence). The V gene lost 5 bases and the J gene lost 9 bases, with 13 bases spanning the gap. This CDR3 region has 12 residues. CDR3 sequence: CASSLGLNRYTF. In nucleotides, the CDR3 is TGTGCCAGTAGTTTGGGCCTGAACCGCTACACCTTC.

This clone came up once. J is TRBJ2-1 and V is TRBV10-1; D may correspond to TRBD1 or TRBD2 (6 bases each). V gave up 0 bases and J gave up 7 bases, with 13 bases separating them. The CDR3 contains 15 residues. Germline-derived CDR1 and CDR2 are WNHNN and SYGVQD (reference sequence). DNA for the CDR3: TGCGCCAGCAGTGAGTCGACGGGGGCCGGGAATGAGCAGTTCTTC. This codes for CASSESTGAGNEQFF.

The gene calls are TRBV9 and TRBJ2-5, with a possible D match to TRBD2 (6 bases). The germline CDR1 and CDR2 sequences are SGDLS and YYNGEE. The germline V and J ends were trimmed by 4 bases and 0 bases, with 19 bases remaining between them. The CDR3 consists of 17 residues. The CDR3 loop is CASSQEAGRGNQETQYF. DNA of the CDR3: TGTGCCAGCAGCCAAGAGGCGGGCCGGGGGAACCAAGAGACCCAGTACTTC.

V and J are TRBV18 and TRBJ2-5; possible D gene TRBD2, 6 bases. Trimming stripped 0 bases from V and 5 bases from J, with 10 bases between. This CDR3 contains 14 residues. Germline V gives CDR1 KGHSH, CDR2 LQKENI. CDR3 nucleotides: TGTGCCAGCTCACCACCGGTGGCGGGGGAGACCCAGTACTTC. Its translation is CASSPPVAGETQYF.

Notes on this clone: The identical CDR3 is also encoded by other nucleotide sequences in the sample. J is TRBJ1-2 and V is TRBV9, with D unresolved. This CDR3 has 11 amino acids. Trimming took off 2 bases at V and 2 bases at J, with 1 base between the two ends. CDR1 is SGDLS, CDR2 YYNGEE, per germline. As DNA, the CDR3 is TGTGCCAGCAGCGTGAACTATGGCTACACCTTC. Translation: CASSVNYGYTF.

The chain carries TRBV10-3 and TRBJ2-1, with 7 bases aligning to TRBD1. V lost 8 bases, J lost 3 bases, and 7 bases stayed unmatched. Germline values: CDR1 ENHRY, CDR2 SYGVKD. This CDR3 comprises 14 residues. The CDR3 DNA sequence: TGTGCCATCCAAGGACAGGACAACTACAATGAGCAGTTCTTC. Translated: CAIQGQDNYNEQFF.

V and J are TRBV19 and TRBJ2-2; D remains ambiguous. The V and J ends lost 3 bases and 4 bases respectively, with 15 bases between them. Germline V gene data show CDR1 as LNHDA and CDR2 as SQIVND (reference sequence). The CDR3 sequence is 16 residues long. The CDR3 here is CASSIGLGSSTGELFF. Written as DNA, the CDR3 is TGTGCCAGTAGTATTGGGTTAGGGTCGAGCACCGGGGAGCTGTTTTTT. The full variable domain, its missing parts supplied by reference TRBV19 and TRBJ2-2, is DGGITQSPKYLFRKEGQNVTLSCEQNLNHDAMYWYRQDPGQGLRLIYYSQIVNDFQKGDIAEGYSVSREKKESFPLTVTSAQKNPTAFYLCASSIGLGSSTGELFFGEGSRLTVL.

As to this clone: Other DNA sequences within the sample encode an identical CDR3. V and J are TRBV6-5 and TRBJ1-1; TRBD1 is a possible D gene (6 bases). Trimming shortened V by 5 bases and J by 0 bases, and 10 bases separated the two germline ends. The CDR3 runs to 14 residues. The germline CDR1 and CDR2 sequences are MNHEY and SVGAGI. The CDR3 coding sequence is TGTGCCAGCAGTCGCGGACAGATGAACACTGAAGCTTTCTTT. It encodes CASSRGQMNTEAFF.

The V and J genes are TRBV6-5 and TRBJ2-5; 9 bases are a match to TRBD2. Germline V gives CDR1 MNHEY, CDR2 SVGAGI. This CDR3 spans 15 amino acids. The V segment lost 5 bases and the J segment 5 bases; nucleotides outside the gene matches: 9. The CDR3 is CASSPLREGGETQYF. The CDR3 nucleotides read TGTGCCAGCAGTCCTTTGCGGGAGGGCGGGGAGACCCAGTACTTC.

DNA of the CDR3: TGTGCCATCAGTGAGTCTCCAGGGAGGATGGGCTACGAGCAGTACTTC. Translated: CAISESPGRMGYEQYF. The chain is built from TRBV10-3 and TRBJ2-7; D perhaps matches TRBD2 (6 bases). This CDR3 comprises 16 residues. CDR1 and CDR2 from the germline V gene are ENHRY and SYGVKD. Trimming cost V 0 bases and J 3 bases, with 15 bases left between them.

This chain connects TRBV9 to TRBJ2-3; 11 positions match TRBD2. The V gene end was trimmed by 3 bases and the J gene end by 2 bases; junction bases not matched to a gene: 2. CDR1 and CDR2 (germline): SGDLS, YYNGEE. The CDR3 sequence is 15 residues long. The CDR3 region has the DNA TGTGCCAGCAGCGGTAGCGGGAGGGTCACAGATACGCAGTATTTT. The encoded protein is CASSGSGRVTDTQYF.

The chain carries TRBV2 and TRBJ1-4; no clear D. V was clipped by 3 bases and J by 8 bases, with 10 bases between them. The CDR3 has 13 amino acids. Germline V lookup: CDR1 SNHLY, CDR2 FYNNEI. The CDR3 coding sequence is TGTGCCAGCAGTGACTTTCGAGGGGAAAAACTGTTTTTT. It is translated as CASSDFRGEKLFF. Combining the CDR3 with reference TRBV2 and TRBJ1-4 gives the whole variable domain EPEVTQTPSHQVTQMGQEVILRCVPISNHLYFYWYRQILGQKVEFLVSFYNNEISEKSEIFDDQFSVERPDGSNFTLKIRSTKLEDSAMYFCASSDFRGEKLFFGSGTQLSVL.

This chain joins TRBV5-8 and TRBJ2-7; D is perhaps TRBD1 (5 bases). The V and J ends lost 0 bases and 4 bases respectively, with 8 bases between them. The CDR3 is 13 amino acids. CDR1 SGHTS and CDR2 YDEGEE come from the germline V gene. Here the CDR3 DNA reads TGTGCCAGCAGCTTGGGACAGAGATACGAGCAGTACTTC. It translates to CASSLGQRYEQYF.

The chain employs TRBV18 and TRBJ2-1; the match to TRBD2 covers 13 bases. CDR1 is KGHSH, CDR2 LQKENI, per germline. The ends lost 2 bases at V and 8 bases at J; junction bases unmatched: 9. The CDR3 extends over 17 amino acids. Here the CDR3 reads CASSPGGLAGTADEQFF. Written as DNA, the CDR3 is TGTGCCAGCTCACCAGGGGGACTAGCGGGAACAGCAGATGAGCAGTTCTTC.

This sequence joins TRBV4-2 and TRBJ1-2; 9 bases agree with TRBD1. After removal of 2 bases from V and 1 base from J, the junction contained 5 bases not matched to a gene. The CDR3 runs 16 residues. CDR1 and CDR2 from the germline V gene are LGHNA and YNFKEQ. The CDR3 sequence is CASSQSDRGLNYGYTF. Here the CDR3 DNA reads TGTGCCAGCAGCCAATCGGACAGGGGACTTAACTATGGCTACACCTTC.

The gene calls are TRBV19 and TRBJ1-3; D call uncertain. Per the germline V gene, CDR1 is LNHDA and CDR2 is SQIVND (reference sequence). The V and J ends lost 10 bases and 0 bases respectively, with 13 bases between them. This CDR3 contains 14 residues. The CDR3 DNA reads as TGTGCCACGGCTGACGGTTACTCTGGAAACACCATATATTTT. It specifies CATADGYSGNTIYF.